Listed below are T cell receptor beta chains from one sample, sequenced in a study of shared clonotypes between healthy human individuals. Produced via immunoSEQ multiplex PCR; TCRdb's table is partial and in-frame only. The data hold about 680,000 clones, with less than 85% observed a single time. Material: memory CD4+ T cells sorted from blood. These receptors were taken from a woman aged 25-40 years in good health. Each CDR3 is given with its conserved first and last residue. D genes are given only for firm matches. Expanded clones get a size class; other rows say once, few or many, or leave the size out.

>TRBV28|TRBJ1-1|NA|NA
TGTGCCAGCAGTTTAGATCAGGTGTTAGGGGGAAACACTGAAGCTTTCTTT
CASSLDQVLGGNTEAFF
>TRBV11-2|TRBJ2-2|NA|NA
TGTGCCAGCAGCACCCCCACTGGCGGAACGAACACCGGGGAGCTGTTTTTT
CASSTPTGGTNTGELFF
>TRBV6-5|TRBJ2-7|TRBD1|once
TGTGCCAGCAGTTACACGACAGGGGCCCACGAGCAGTACTTC
CASSYTTGAHEQYF
>TRBV27|TRBJ2-6|TRBD1|NA
TGTGCCAGCAGTTGGGACAGGGGGCCTTCTGGGGCCAACGTCCTGACTTTC
CASSWDRGPSGANVLTF
>TRBV11-3|TRBJ2-7|NA|NA
TGTGCCAGCAGCTCCCACCAGGCCTACGAGCAGTACTTC
CASSSHQAYEQYF
>TRBV6-6|TRBJ2-1|NA|few
TGTGCCAGCAGCAAACCCGGGGGCAATGAGCAGTTCTTC
CASSKPGGNEQFF
>TRBV27|TRBJ2-1|TRBD2|NA
TGTGCCAGCAGTCACCCGAGCCTAGCGGGAGTCTACAATGAGCAGTTCTTC
CASSHPSLAGVYNEQFF
>TRBV11-2|TRBJ2-1|TRBD2|NA
TGTGCCAGCAGCCCACTGTGGGCTAGCGGGAGGGGTCCGAGAGCCCAGTTCTTC
CASSPLWASGRGPRAQFF
>TRBV19|TRBJ2-6|NA|NA
TGTGCCAGTGGTCGGCCAGGGGACTGGTCTGGGGCCAACGTCCTGACTTTC
CASGRPGDWSGANVLTF
>TRBV28|TRBJ1-5|TRBD1|NA
TGTGCCAGTTCAAAAAACAGGGGGCGCGGTCAGCCCCAGCATTTT
CASSKNRGRGQPQHF
>TRBV28|TRBJ2-1|NA|NA
TGTGCCAGCAGTTCTTTCGCTAGCCGGCGGCATGAGCAGTTCTTC
CASSSFASRRHEQFF
>TRBV5-4|TRBJ1-4|TRBD1|NA
TGTGCCAGCAGCTTAAGGGACAGTGGGGAAAAACTGTTTTTT
CASSLRDSGEKLFF
>TRBV7-8|TRBJ1-1|NA|NA
TGTGCCAGCAGCTTATTAACGGGGGACACTGAAGCTTTCTTT
CASSLLTGDTEAFF
>TRBV19|TRBJ1-1|NA|NA
TGTGCCAGTAGTTCACGGGGGCGAGGCACTGAAGCTTTCTTT
CASSSRGRGTEAFF
>TRBV10-3|TRBJ2-6|NA|NA
TGTGCCATCAGTGATGATGGGGCCAACGTCCTGACTTTC
CAISDDGANVLTF
>TRBV28|TRBJ2-7|NA|NA
TGTGCCAGCAGTTTCAGGGGAGAGCAGTACTTC
CASSFRGEQYF
>TRBV15|TRBJ2-3|TRBD1|NA
TGTGCCACCAGCAGAGAAGGGACAGGGCCAAACACAGATACGCAGTATTTT
CATSREGTGPNTDTQYF
>TRBV6-9|TRBJ2-1|NA|once
TGTGCCAGCAGAGAGACGGGGTCCTACAATGAGCAGTTCTTC
CASRETGSYNEQFF
>TRBV5-4|TRBJ2-6|NA|NA
TGTGCCAGCAGCTTTTTTAACTCTGGGGCCAACGTCCTGACTTTC
CASSFFNSGANVLTF